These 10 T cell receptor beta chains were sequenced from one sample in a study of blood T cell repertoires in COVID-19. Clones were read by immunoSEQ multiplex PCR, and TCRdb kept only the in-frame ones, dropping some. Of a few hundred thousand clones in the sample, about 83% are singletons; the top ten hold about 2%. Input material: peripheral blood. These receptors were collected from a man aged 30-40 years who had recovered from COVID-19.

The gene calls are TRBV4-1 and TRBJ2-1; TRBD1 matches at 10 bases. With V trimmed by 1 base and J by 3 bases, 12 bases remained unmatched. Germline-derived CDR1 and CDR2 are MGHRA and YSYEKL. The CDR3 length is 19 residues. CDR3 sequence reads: CASSQGEGDRGSIYNEQFF. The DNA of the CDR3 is TGCGCCAGCAGCCAAGGAGAGGGGGACAGGGGTTCGATCTACAATGAGCAGTTCTTC.

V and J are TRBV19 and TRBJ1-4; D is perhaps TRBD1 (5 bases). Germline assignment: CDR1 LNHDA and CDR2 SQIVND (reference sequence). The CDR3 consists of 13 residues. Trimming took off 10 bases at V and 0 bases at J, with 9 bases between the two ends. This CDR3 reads CATRAATNEKLFF. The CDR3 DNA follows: TGTGCCACCAGGGCGGCAACTAATGAAAAACTGTTTTTT.

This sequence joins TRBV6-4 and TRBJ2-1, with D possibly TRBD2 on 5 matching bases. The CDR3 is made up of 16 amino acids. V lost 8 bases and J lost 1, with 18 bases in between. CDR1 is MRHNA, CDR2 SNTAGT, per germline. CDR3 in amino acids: CASHSTRGPSYNEQFF. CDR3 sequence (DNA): TGTGCCAGCCATTCAACCCGGGGTCCTTCCTACAATGAGCAGTTCTTC.

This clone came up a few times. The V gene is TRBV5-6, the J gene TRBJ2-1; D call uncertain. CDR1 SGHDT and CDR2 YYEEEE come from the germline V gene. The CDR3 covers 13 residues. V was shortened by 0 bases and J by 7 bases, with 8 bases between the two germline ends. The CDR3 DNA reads TGTGCCAGCAGCTTGGCCATGGCTAATGAGCAGTTCTTC. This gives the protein CASSLAMANEQFF. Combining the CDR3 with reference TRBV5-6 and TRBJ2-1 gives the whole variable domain DAGVTQSPTHLIKTRGQQVTLRCSPKSGHDTVSWYQQALGQGPQFIFQYYEEEERQRGNFPDRFSGHQFPNYSSELNVNALLLGDSALYLCASSLAMANEQFFGPGTRLTVL.

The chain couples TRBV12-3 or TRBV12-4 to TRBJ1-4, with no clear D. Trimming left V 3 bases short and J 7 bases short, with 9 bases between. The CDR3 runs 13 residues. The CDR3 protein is CASSFPPGEKLFF. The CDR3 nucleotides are TGTGCCAGCAGTTTTCCCCCGGGTGAAAAACTGTTTTTT.

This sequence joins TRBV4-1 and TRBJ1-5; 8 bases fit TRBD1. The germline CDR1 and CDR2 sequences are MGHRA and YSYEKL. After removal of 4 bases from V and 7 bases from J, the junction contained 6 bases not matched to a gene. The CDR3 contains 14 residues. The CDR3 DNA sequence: TGCGCCAGCAGCCCCTGGACAGGGAGCCAGCCCCAGCATTTT. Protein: CASSPWTGSQPQHF.

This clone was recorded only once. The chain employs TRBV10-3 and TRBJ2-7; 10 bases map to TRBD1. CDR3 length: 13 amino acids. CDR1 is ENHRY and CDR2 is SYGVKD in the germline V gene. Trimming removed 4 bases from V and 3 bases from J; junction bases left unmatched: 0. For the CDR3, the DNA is TGTGCCATCAGTGGGACAGGGGGCTACGAGCAGTACTTC. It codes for CAISGTGGYEQYF.

In nucleotides, the CDR3 is TGTGCCAGCAGCTTATCGGCGGGGAATCGGGAGCAGTACTTC. This encodes CASSLSAGNREQYF. The chain links TRBV11-1 to TRBJ2-7, with D perhaps matching TRBD2 (6 bases). Germline loops: CDR1 SGHAT, CDR2 FQDESV (reference sequence). The CDR3 contains 14 residues. The V gene lost 2 bases and the J gene lost 7 bases, with 15 bases spanning the gap.

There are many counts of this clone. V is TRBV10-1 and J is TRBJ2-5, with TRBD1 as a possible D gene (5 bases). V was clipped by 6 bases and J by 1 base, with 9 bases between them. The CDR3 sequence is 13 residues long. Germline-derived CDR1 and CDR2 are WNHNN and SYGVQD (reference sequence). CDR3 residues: CASSRDFQETQYF. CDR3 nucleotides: TGCGCCAGCAGCAGGGATTTCCAAGAGACCCAGTACTTC.

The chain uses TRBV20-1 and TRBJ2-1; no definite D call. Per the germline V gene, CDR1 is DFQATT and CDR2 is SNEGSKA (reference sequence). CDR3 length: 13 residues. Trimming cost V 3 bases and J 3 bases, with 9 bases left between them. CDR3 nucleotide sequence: TGCAGTGCTAGTCCGAGGCTCTACAATGAGCAGTTCTTC. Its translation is CSASPRLYNEQFF.